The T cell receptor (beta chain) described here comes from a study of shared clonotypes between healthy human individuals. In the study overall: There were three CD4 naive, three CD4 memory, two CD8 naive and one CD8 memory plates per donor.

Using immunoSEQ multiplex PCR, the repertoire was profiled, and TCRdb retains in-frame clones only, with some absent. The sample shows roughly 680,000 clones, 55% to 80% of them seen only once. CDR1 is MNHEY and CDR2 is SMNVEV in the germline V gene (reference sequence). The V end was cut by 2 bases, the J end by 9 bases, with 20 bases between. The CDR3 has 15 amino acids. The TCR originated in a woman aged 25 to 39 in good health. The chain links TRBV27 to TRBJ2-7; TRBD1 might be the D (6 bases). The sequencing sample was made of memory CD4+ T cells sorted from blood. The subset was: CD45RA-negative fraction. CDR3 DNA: TGTGCCAGCAGTTTAACCCCAGACAGGCTACGATGGCAGTACTTC. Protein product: CASSLTPDRLRWQYF.